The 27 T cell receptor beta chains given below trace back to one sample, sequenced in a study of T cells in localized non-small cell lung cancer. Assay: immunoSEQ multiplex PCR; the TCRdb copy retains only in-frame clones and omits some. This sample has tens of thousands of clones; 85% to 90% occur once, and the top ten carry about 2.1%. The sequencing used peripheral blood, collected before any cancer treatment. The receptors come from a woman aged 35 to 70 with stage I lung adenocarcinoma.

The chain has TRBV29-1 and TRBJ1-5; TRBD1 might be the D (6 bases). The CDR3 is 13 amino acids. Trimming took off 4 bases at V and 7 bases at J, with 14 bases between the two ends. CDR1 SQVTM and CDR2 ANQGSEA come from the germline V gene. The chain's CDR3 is CSVVLQGNQPQHF. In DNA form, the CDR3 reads TGCAGCGTTGTTTTACAGGGTAACCAGCCCCAGCATTTT.

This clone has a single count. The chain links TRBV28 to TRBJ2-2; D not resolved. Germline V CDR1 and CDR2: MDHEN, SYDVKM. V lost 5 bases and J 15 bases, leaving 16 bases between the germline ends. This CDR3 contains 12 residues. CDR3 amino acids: CASSPRVRRVFF. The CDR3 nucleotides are TGTGCCAGCAGTCCCAGAGTGCGAAGGGTGTTTTTT.

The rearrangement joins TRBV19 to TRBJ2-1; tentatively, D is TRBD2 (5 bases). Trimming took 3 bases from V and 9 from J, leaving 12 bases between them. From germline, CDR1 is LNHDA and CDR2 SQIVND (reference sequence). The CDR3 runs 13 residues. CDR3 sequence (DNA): TGTGCCAGTAGTATGGACCTTGGAGGTGAGCAGTTCTTC. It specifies CASSMDLGGEQFF.

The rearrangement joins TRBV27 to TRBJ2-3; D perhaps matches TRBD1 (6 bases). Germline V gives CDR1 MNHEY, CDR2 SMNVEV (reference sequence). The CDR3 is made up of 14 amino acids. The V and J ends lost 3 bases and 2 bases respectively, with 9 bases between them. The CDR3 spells CASSFGQNTDTQYF. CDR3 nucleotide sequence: TGTGCCAGCAGTTTCGGACAGAACACAGATACGCAGTATTTT.

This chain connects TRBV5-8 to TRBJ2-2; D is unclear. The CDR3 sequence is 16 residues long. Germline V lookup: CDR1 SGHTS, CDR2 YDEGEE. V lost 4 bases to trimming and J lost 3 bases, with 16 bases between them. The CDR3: CASSPHITEHTGELFF. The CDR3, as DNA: TGTGCCAGCAGCCCACATATAACAGAACACACCGGGGAGCTGTTTTTT. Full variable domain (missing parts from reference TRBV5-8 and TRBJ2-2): EAGVTQSPTHLIKTRGQQATLRCSPISGHTSVYWYQQALGLGLQFLLWYDEGEERNRGNFPPRFSGRQFPNYSSELNVNALELEDSALYLCASSPHITEHTGELFFGEGSRLTVL.

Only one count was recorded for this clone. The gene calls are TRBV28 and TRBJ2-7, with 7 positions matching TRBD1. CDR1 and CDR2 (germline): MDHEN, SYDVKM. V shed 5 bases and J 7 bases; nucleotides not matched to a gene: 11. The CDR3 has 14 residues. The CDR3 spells CASSLPSSRGEQYF. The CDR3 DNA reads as TGTGCCAGCAGTCTCCCTTCTAGCAGGGGGGAGCAGTACTTC.

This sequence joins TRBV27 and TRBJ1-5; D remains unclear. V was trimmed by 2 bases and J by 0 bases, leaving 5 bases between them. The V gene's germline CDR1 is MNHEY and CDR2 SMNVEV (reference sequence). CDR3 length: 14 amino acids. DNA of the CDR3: TGTGCCAGCAGTTTAGAGGGTAGCAATCAGCCCCAGCATTTT. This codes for CASSLEGSNQPQHF.

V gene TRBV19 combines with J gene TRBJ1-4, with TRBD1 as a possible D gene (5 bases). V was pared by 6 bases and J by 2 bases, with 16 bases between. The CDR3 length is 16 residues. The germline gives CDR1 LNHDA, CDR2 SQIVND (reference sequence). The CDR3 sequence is CASRSRGADTNEKLFF. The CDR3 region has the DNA TGTGCCAGTAGGTCGAGAGGGGCCGACACTAATGAAAAACTGTTTTTT.

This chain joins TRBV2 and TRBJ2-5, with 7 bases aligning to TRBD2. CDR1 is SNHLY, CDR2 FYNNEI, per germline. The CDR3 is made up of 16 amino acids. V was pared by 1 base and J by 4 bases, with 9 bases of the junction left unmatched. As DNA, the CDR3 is TGTGCCAGCAGTGAAGAGTTAGTGGGCGGGGGAGAGACCCAGTACTTC. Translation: CASSEELVGGGETQYF.

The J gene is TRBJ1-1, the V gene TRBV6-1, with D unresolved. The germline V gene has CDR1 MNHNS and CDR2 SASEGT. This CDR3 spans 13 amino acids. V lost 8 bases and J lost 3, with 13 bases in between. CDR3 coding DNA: TGTGCCAGCTATTTGGCCCCTTACACTGAAGCTTTCTTT. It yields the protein CASYLAPYTEAFF.

CDR3 loop: CASSLSPSETQYF. CDR3 nucleotide sequence: TGTGCCAGCAGCTTGTCCCCCTCTGAGACCCAGTACTTC. The genes are TRBV5-4 and TRBJ2-5; D not certain. The V end lost 1 base, the J end lost 5 bases, and 9 bases lay between the germline ends. CDR1 SGHNT and CDR2 YYREEE come from the germline V gene (reference sequence). The CDR3 is 13 residues long.

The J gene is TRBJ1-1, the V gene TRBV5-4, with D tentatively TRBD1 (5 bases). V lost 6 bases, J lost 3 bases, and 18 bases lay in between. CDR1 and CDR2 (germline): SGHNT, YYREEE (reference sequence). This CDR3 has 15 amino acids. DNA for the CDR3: TGTGCCAGCAACGGAAGGACACGGGCCGACACTGAAGCTTTCTTT. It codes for CASNGRTRADTEAFF.

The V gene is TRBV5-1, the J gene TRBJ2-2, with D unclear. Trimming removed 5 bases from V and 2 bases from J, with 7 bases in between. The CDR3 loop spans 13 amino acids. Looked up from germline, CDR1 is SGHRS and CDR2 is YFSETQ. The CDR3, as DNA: TGCGCCAGCAGGCCTAAAAACACCGGGGAGCTGTTTTTT. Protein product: CASRPKNTGELFF.

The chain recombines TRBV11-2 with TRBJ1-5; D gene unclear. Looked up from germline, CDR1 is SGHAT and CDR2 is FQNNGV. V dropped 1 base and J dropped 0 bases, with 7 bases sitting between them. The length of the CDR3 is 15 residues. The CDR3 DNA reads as TGTGCCAGCAGCTTAGCTCCGGGTAGCAATCAGCCCCAGCATTTT. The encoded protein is CASSLAPGSNQPQHF.

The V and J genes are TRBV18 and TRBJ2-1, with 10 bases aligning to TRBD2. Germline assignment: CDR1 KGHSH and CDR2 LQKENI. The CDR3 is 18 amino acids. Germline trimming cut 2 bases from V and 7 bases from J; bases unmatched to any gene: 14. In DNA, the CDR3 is TGTGCCAGCTCACCAGTGGGTTCAGCGGGGGGGCCATCAAATGAGCAGTTCTTC. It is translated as CASSPVGSAGGPSNEQFF.

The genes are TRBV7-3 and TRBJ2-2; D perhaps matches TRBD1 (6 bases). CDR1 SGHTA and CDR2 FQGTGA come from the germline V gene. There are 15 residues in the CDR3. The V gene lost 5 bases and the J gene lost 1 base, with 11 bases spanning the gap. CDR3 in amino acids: CASSPLQGNTGELFF. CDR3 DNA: TGTGCCAGCAGCCCCCTACAGGGGAACACCGGGGAGCTGTTTTTT. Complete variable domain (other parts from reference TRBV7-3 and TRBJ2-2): GAGVSQTPSNKVTEKGKYVELRCDPISGHTALYWYRQSLGQGPEFLIYFQGTGAADDSGLPNDRFFAVRPEGSVSTLKIQRTERGDSAVYLCASSPLQGNTGELFFGEGSRLTVL.

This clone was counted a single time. In nucleotides, the CDR3 is TGTGCCAGCAGCTTACCCCCCGCACCTATGAACACTGAAGCTTTCTTT. Protein sequence: CASSLPPAPMNTEAFF. The J gene is TRBJ1-1, the V gene TRBV11-2; no clear D. This CDR3 region has 16 residues. Trimming took off 2 bases at V and 0 bases at J, with 13 bases between the two ends. CDR1 and CDR2 from the germline V gene are SGHAT and FQNNGV.

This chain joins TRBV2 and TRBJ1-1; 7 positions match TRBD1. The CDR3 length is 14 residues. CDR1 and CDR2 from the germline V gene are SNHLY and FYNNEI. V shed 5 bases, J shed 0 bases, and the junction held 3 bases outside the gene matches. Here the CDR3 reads CASSSGTVNTEAFF. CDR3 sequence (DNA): TGTGCCAGCAGTTCCGGGACAGTGAACACTGAAGCTTTCTTT.

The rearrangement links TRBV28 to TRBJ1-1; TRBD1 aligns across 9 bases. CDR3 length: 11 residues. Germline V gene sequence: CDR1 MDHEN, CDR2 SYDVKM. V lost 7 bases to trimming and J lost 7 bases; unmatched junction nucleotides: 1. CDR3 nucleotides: TGTGCCAGCAAGGGACAGGGTGAAGCTTTCTTT. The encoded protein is CASKGQGEAFF.

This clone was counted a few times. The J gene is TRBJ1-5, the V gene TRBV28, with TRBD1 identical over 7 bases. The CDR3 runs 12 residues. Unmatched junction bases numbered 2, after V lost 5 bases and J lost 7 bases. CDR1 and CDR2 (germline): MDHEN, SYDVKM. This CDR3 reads CASSDREQPQHF. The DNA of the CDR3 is TGTGCCAGCAGTGACAGGGAACAGCCCCAGCATTTT.

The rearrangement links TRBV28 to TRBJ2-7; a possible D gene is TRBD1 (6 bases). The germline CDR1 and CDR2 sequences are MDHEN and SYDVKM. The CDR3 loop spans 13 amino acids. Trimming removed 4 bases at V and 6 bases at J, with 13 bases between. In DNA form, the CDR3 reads TGTGCCAGCAGTTGGACAGTGTTTGGCGAGCAGTACTTC. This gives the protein CASSWTVFGEQYF.

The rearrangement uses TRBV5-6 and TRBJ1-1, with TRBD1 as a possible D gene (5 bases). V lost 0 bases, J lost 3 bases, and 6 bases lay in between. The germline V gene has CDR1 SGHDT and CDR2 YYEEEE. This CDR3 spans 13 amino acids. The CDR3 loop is CASSLGGDTEAFF. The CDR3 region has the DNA TGTGCCAGCAGCTTGGGAGGGGACACTGAAGCTTTCTTT.

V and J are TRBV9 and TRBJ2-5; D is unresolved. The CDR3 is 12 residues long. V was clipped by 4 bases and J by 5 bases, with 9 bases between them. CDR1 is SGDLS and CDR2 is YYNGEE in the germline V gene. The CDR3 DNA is TGTGCCAGCAGCTCCAACCGGGAGACCCAGTACTTC. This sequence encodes CASSSNRETQYF.

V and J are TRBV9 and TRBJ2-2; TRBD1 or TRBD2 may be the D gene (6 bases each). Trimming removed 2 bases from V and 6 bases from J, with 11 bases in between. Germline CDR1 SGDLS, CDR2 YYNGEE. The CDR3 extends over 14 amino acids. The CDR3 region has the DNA TGTGCCAGCAGCGTGTGGGGGGCGCCCGGGGAGCTGTTTTTT. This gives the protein CASSVWGAPGELFF.

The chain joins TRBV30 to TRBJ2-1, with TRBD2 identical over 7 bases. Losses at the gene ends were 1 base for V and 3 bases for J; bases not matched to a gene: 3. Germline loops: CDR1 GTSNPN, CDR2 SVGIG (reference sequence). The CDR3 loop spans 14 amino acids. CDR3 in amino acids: CAWSDPSGYNEQFF. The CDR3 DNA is TGTGCCTGGAGTGATCCTAGCGGCTACAATGAGCAGTTCTTC.

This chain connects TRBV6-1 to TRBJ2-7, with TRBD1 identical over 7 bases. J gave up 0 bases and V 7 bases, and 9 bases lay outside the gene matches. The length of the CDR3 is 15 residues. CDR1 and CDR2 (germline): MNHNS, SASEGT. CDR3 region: CASNIRGQGSYEQYF. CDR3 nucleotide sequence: TGTGCCAGCAACATAAGGGGGCAAGGCTCCTACGAGCAGTACTTC.

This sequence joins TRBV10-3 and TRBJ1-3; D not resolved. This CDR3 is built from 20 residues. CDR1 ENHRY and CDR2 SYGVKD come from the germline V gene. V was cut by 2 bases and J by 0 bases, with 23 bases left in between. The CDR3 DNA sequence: TGTGCCATCAGTGAGCGCGGGGAACCCTCCTCTCTCCTCTCTGGAAACACCATATATTTT. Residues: CAISERGEPSSLLSGNTIYF.